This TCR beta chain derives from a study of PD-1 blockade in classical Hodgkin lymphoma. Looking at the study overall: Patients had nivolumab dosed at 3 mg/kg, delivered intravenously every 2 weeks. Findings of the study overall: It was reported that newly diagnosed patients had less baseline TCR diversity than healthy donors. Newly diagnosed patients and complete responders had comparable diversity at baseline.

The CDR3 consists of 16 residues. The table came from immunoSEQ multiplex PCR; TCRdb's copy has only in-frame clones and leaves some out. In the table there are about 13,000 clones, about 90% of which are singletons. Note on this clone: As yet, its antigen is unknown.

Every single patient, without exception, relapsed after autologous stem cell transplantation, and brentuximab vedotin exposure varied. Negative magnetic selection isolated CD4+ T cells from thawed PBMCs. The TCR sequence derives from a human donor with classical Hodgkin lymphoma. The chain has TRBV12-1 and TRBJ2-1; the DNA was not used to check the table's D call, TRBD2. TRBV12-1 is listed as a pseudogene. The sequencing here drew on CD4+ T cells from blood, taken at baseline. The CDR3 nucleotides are TGTGCCAGCAGCTTCGAGCGGGAGGCCTTTTACAATGAGCAGTTCTTC. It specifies CASSFEREAFYNEQFF.